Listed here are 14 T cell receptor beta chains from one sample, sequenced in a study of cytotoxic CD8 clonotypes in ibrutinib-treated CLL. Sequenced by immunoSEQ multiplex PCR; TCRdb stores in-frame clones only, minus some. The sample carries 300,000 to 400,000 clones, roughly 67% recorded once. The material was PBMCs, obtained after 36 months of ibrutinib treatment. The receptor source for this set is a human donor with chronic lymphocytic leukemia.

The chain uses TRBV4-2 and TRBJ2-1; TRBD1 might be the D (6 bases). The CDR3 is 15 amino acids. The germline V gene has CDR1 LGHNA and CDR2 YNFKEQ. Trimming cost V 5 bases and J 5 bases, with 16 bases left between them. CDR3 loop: CASSARDMRDNEQFF. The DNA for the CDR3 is TGTGCCAGCAGCGCCCGGGACATGAGAGACAATGAGCAGTTCTTC.

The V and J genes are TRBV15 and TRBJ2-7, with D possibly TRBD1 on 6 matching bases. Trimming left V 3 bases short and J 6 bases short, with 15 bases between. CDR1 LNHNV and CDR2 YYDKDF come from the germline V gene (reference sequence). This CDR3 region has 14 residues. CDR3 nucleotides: TGTGCCACCAGCAGGGGACATGATCTCGGCGAGCAGTACTTC. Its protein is CATSRGHDLGEQYF. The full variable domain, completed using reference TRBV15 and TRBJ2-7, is DAMVIQNPRYQVTQFGKPVTLSCSQTLNHNVMYWYQQKSSQAPKLLFHYYDKDFNNEADTPDNFQSRRPNTSFCFLDIRSPGLGDTAMYLCATSRGHDLGEQYFGPGTRLTVT.

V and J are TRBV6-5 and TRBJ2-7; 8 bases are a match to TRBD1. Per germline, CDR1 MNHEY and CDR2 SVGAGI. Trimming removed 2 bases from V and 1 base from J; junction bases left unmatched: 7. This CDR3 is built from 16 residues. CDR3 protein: CASSYRGTGRSYEQYF. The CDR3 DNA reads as TGTGCCAGCAGTTACCGGGGGACAGGCCGGTCCTACGAGCAGTACTTC.

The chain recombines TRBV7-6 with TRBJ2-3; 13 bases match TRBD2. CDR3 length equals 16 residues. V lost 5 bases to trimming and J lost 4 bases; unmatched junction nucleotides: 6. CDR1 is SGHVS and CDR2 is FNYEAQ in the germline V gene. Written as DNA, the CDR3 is TGTGCCAGCAGCCCTGGACTAGCGGGAGCCTCAGATACGCAGTATTTT. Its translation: CASSPGLAGASDTQYF.

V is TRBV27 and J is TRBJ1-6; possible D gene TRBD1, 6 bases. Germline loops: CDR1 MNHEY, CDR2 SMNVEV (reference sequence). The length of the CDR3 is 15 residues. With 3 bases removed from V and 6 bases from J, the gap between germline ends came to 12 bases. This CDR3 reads CASSFSSQGNSPLHF. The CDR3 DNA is TGTGCCAGCAGTTTTTCGTCACAGGGTAATTCACCCCTCCACTTT.

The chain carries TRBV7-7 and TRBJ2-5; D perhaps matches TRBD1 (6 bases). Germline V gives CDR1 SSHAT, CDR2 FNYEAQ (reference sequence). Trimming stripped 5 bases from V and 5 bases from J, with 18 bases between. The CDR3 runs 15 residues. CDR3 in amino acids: CASSENPQGLETQYF. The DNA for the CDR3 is TGTGCCAGCAGCGAAAATCCTCAGGGGTTGGAGACCCAGTACTTC.

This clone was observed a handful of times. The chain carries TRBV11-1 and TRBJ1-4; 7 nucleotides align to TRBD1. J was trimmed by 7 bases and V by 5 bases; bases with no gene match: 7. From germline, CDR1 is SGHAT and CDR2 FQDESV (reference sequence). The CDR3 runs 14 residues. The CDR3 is CASSQGGPGEKLFF. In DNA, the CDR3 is TGTGCCAGCAGCCAAGGGGGCCCGGGTGAAAAACTGTTTTTT.

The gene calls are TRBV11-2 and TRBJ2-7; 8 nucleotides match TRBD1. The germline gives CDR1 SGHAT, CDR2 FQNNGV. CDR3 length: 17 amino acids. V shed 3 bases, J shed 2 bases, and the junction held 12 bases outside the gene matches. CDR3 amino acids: CASSFVGQGARAYEQYF. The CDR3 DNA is TGTGCCAGCAGCTTTGTGGGTCAGGGGGCGAGGGCCTACGAGCAGTACTTC.

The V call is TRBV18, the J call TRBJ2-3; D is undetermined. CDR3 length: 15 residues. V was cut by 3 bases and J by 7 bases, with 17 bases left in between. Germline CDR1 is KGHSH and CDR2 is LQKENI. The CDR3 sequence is CASSPQLTTRYTQYF. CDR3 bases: TGTGCCAGCTCACCCCAACTAACTACTCGCTATACGCAGTATTTT. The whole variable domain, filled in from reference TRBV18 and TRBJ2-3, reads NAGVMQNPRHLVRRRGQEARLRCSPMKGHSHVYWYRQLPEEGLKFMVYLQKENIIDESGMPKERFSAEFPKEGPSILRIQQVVRGDSAAYFCASSPQLTTRYTQYFGPGTRLTVL.

CDR3 nucleotide sequence: TGTGCCAGCAGCTTGGAGGGGACAGTTGGGAATGAAAAACTGTTTTTT. Translation: CASSLEGTVGNEKLFF. V is TRBV7-6 and J is TRBJ1-4; TRBD1 matches 7 bases. Germline V gene data show CDR1 as SGHVS and CDR2 as FNYEAQ. V was clipped by 3 bases and J by 5 bases; unmatched bases: 9. The CDR3 length is 16 residues.

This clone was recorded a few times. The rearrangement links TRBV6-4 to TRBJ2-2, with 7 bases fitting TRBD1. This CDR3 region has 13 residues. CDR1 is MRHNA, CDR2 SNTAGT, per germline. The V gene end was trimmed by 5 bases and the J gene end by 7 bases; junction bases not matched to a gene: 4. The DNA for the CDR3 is TGTGCCAGCAGTCCCAACAGGGGCGGGGAGCTGTTTTTT. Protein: CASSPNRGGELFF.

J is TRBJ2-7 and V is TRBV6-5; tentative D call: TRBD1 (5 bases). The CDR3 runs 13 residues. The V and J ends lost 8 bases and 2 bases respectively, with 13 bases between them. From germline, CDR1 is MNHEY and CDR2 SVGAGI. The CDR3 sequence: CASGQQPAYEQYF. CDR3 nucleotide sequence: TGTGCCAGCGGACAACAGCCAGCCTACGAGCAGTACTTC.

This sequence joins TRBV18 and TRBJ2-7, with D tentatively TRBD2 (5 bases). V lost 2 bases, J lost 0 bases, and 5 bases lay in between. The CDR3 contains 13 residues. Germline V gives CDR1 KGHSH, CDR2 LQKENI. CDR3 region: CASSPGLSYEQYF. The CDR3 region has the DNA TGTGCCAGCTCACCAGGACTCTCCTACGAGCAGTACTTC.

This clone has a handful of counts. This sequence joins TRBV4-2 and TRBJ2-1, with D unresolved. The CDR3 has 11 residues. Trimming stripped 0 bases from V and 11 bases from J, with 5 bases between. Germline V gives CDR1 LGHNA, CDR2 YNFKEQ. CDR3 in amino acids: CASSQDIQQFF. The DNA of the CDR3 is TGTGCCAGCAGCCAAGATATCCAGCAGTTCTTC.